This entry lists 18 T cell receptor beta chains sequenced from one sample in a study of blood T cell repertoires in COVID-19. Sequencing was performed with immunoSEQ multiplex PCR; in TCRdb, only in-frame clones are kept and a portion is missing. Here the sample spans around 120,000 clones, 65% to 80% being singletons. What was sequenced was peripheral blood. The receptor set was obtained from a human donor with acute or convalescent COVID-19. The donor label of this sample is uncertain.

Only one count was recorded for this clone. The chain couples TRBV7-9 to TRBJ2-2; the D gene is possibly TRBD1 (6 bases). V lost 3 bases to trimming and J lost 0 bases, with 14 bases between them. The germline V gene encodes CDR1 SEHNR and CDR2 FQNEAQ (reference sequence). The CDR3 loop spans 17 amino acids. Here the CDR3 DNA reads TGTGCCAGCAGCTTGGGCAATGGGGGCACGAACACCGGGGAGCTGTTTTTT. Translated, it gives CASSLGNGGTNTGELFF.

For the CDR3, the DNA is TGTGCCACCAGTGATCCCAGGGGGCGCGGCTACAATGAGCAGTTCTTC. This encodes CATSDPRGRGYNEQFF. This chain uses TRBV24-1 with TRBJ2-1; 8 nucleotides align to TRBD1. The CDR3 is 16 amino acids. V lost 3 bases, J lost 3 bases, and 6 bases stayed unmatched. Germline V gene lookup returns CDR1 KGHDR and CDR2 SFDVKD.

The V call is TRBV2, the J call TRBJ2-7; 9 nucleotides match TRBD1. The CDR3 extends over 13 amino acids. Germline assignment: CDR1 SNHLY and CDR2 FYNNEI. The trim removed 10 bases at V and 7 bases at J, leaving 11 bases unmatched. This CDR3 reads CATTGTGPREQYF. The CDR3 nucleotides read TGTGCCACAACCGGGACAGGGCCCCGGGAGCAGTACTTC.

As for this clone: The sample contains more than one DNA sequence encoding this CDR3. The V call is TRBV19, the J call TRBJ1-5, with 9 bases matching TRBD1. This CDR3 contains 16 residues. Germline V gene data show CDR1 as LNHDA and CDR2 as SQIVND (reference sequence). J was trimmed by 2 bases and V by 3 bases; bases with no gene match: 5. The CDR3 region is CASSMGQGGGNQPQHF. CDR3 DNA sequence: TGTGCCAGTAGTATGGGACAGGGCGGTGGCAATCAGCCCCAGCATTTT.

The rearrangement joins TRBV24-1 to TRBJ2-1, with TRBD2 matching 11 bases. In germline, CDR1 is KGHDR, CDR2 SFDVKD. J lost 7 bases, V lost 4 bases, and 14 bases had no gene match. CDR3 length: 18 amino acids. For the CDR3, the DNA is TGTGCCACCAGTGAACCCGGGGCTAGCGGGGGGCCGCTGAATGAGCAGTTCTTC. Protein sequence: CATSEPGASGGPLNEQFF.

The table lists this clone with a few counts. V usage is TRBV4-1 and J usage is TRBJ1-2; 7 bases map to TRBD1. This CDR3 is built from 13 residues. V was pared by 3 bases and J by 4 bases, with 2 bases of the junction left unmatched. Germline CDR1 is MGHRA and CDR2 is YSYEKL. The CDR3 DNA follows: TGCGCCAGCAGCCATACAGGGGCCTATGGCTACACCTTC. This translates into CASSHTGAYGYTF.

This clone was recorded only once. The rearrangement uses TRBV12-3 or TRBV12-4 and TRBJ2-6; no firm D call. This CDR3 is built from 13 residues. The V and J ends lost 5 bases and 9 bases respectively, with 11 bases between them. The CDR3 sequence: CASSTQIFNVLTF. The CDR3 coding sequence is TGTGCCAGCAGTACTCAAATATTCAACGTCCTGACTTTC.

This clone was detected once. The genes are TRBV19 and TRBJ2-7; perhaps TRBD1 as D (6 bases). Per germline, CDR1 LNHDA and CDR2 SQIVND (reference sequence). This CDR3 comprises 13 residues. With 7 bases removed from V and 1 base from J, the gap between germline ends came to 11 bases. The CDR3: CASTPGTSYEQYF. The CDR3 DNA reads as TGTGCCAGTACCCCCGGGACATCCTACGAGCAGTACTTC.

V gene TRBV7-2 combines with J gene TRBJ1-5; the D is unclear. V lost 4 bases to trimming and J lost 3 bases, with 7 bases between them. CDR1 SGHTA and CDR2 FQGNSA come from the germline V gene. The CDR3 length is 13 residues. The chain's CDR3 is CASSSELNQPQHF. CDR3 bases: TGTGCCAGCAGCTCCGAACTCAATCAGCCCCAGCATTTT.

This clone has only a few counts. The chain joins TRBV4-1 to TRBJ1-5, with 8 bases that match TRBD1. The CDR3 has 14 amino acids. Germline V gene lookup returns CDR1 MGHRA and CDR2 YSYEKL. V lost 4 bases to trimming and J lost 6 bases; unmatched junction nucleotides: 5. CDR3 sequence (DNA): TGCGCCAGCAGCCGAGGACAGGGAAGTCAGCCCCAGCATTTT. Translating gives CASSRGQGSQPQHF.

This chain uses TRBV19 with TRBJ1-2; perhaps TRBD1 as D (5 bases). Trimming pared 6 bases from V and 2 bases from J, leaving 10 bases between. This CDR3 region has 13 residues. Germline values: CDR1 LNHDA, CDR2 SQIVND (reference sequence). This CDR3 is CASSPTANYGYTF. In DNA form, the CDR3 reads TGTGCCAGTAGCCCGACAGCAAACTATGGCTACACCTTC.

This chain links TRBV5-1 with TRBJ2-5; 13 bases match TRBD2. From germline, CDR1 is SGHRS and CDR2 YFSETQ. The V segment lost 4 bases and the J segment 4 bases; nucleotides outside the gene matches: 4. The CDR3 has 15 residues. The CDR3 region has the DNA TGCGCCAGCAGCCCGGGACTAGCGGGGCCAGAGACCCAGTACTTC. Protein product: CASSPGLAGPETQYF.

The chain has TRBV6-5 and TRBJ1-4; D gene ambiguous. Germline V CDR1 and CDR2: MNHEY, SVGAGI. This CDR3 has 14 amino acids. V was clipped by 3 bases and J by 8 bases, with 13 bases between them. The CDR3 nucleotides are TGTGCCAGCAGTTATTCCCGGGTCGGAGAAAAACTGTTTTTT. Its translation: CASSYSRVGEKLFF.

The rearrangement links TRBV4-2 to TRBJ1-2; D uncertain. Germline CDR1 is LGHNA and CDR2 is YNFKEQ. Trimming removed 1 base at V and 2 bases at J, with 11 bases between. The CDR3 length is 15 residues. The CDR3 DNA reads as TGTGCCAGCAGCCAAGGGGTAACGGAGAACTATGGCTACACCTTC. Its protein product is CASSQGVTENYGYTF.

V is TRBV14 and J is TRBJ1-6; the D gene is possibly TRBD1 (5 bases). CDR1 and CDR2 from the germline V gene are SGHDN and FVKESK. The V end was cut by 5 bases, the J end by 5 bases, with 10 bases between. This CDR3 region has 14 residues. This CDR3 is CASSSGFHNSPLHF. Here the CDR3 DNA reads TGTGCCAGCAGCTCAGGGTTCCATAATTCACCCCTCCACTTT.

The chain links TRBV28 to TRBJ1-3; D not resolved. Germline V gives CDR1 MDHEN, CDR2 SYDVKM. The V and J ends lost 6 bases and 4 bases respectively, with 10 bases between them. The CDR3 is made up of 13 amino acids. CDR3 loop: CASSLLIGNTIYF. CDR3 DNA: TGTGCCAGCAGCCTACTTATCGGAAACACCATATATTTT.

The chain is built from TRBV5-1 and TRBJ2-4, with D tentatively TRBD1 (6 bases). The germline gives CDR1 SGHRS, CDR2 YFSETQ. The CDR3 spans 13 residues. V was cut by 10 bases and J by 1 base, with 12 bases left in between. The CDR3 DNA reads TGCGCCGCCAGGGGTAGGGCCAAAAACATTCAGTACTTC. Its protein is CAARGRAKNIQYF.

The chain couples TRBV7-9 to TRBJ2-4, with D possibly being TRBD2 (6 bases). CDR1 SEHNR and CDR2 FQNEAQ come from the germline V gene (reference sequence). The length of the CDR3 is 14 residues. Trimming left V 5 bases short and J 5 bases short, with 13 bases between. The CDR3 protein is CASSLGLRENIQYF. The DNA of the CDR3 is TGTGCCAGCAGCCTGGGACTCCGCGAAAACATTCAGTACTTC.